One sample yielded the 29 T cell receptor beta chains listed below, sequenced in a study of early stage breast cancer tumors. Profiled with immunoSEQ multiplex PCR; TCRdb holds only in-frame clones, not every one. The repertoire holds about 72,000 clones, more than 60% seen once, with roughly 3% in the top ten. The sample was blood. Every receptor here comes from a person aged 55-75 years with breast cancer.

This clone has a handful of counts. The V gene is TRBV7-9, the J gene TRBJ1-6, with D uncertain. Looked up from germline, CDR1 is SEHNR and CDR2 is FQNEAQ (reference sequence). The CDR3 sequence is 12 residues long. Trimming took 3 bases from V and 11 from J, leaving 8 bases between them. The CDR3 DNA follows: TGTGCCAGCAGCTTCGAGGGTGCACCCCTCCACTTT. Translated: CASSFEGAPLHF.

This sequence joins TRBV15 and TRBJ2-1; TRBD1 might be the D (6 bases). Per the germline V gene, CDR1 is LNHNV and CDR2 is YYDKDF (reference sequence). The CDR3 runs to 14 residues. Between the trimmed V and J ends, which lost 4 bases and 4 bases, there was a span of 11 bases. CDR3 amino acids: CATSNNREYNEQFF. The CDR3 bases are TGTGCCACCAGCAACAACAGGGAGTACAATGAGCAGTTCTTC.

The chain links TRBV7-9 to TRBJ1-1; TRBD1 agrees at 8 bases. The V segment lost 5 bases and the J segment 7 bases; nucleotides outside the gene matches: 6. Germline V lookup: CDR1 SEHNR, CDR2 FQNEAQ (reference sequence). The CDR3 is 13 amino acids. The CDR3 DNA is TGTGCCAGCAGCGTAACAGGGGGTCATGAAGCTTTCTTT. This translates into CASSVTGGHEAFF.

The chain is built from TRBV5-1 and TRBJ1-5, with D unresolved. The ends were cut back, 1 base at V and 1 base at J, with 9 bases in the middle. The length of the CDR3 is 15 residues. CDR1 is SGHRS and CDR2 is YFSETQ in the germline V gene. The CDR3 nucleotides read TGCGCCAGCAGCTTGAGTGGAAACAGCAATCAGCCCCAGCATTTT. As protein: CASSLSGNSNQPQHF.

V is TRBV23-1 and J is TRBJ2-7; 8 bases match TRBD1. TRBV23-1 is known as an ORF, though its function is uncertain. The CDR3 runs 15 residues. The junction had 8 bases not matched to a gene; V was cut back by 2 bases and J by 5 bases. As DNA, the CDR3 is TGCGCCAGCAGTCAACCCCCGGGACAGGACGACGAGCAGTACTTC. Translating gives CASSQPPGQDDEQYF.

The rearrangement joins TRBV7-9 to TRBJ1-3; D gene unclear. Trimming shortened V by 2 bases and J by 3 bases, and 8 bases separated the two germline ends. Per the germline V gene, CDR1 is SEHNR and CDR2 is FQNEAQ (reference sequence). CDR3 length: 14 amino acids. This CDR3 reads CASSLLPDGNTIYF. DNA for the CDR3: TGTGCCAGCAGCTTATTACCTGATGGAAACACCATATATTTT. Looking up the rest from reference TRBV7-9 and TRBJ1-3 gives the full variable domain: DTGVSQNPRHKITKRGQNVTFRCDPISEHNRLYWYRQTLGQGPEFLTYFQNEAQLEKSRLLSDRFSAERPKGSFSTLEIQRTEQGDSAMYLCASSLLPDGNTIYFGEGSWLTVV.

This clone was counted between two and nine times. This chain joins TRBV6-1 and TRBJ2-1; D gene unclear. Germline CDR1 is MNHNS and CDR2 is SASEGT. The CDR3 consists of 12 residues. Trimming removed 4 bases from V and 8 bases from J, with 9 bases in between. The CDR3 nucleotides read TGTGCCAGCAGTGGGGTAATATATGAGCAGTTCTTC. Translated: CASSGVIYEQFF.

The rearrangement uses TRBV10-3 and TRBJ1-2, with TRBD1 matching over 8 bases. Germline V CDR1 and CDR2: ENHRY, SYGVKD. This CDR3 has 13 amino acids. V lost 10 bases to trimming and J lost 4 bases; unmatched junction nucleotides: 8. The CDR3 bases are TGTGCCACCCTGACAGGGGTTCGCTATGGCTACACCTTC. Translating gives CATLTGVRYGYTF.

The V gene is TRBV28, the J gene TRBJ2-7; no clear D. Trimming stripped 3 bases from V and 3 bases from J, with 15 bases between. The CDR3 length is 15 residues. From germline, CDR1 is MDHEN and CDR2 SYDVKM. The CDR3 region has the DNA TGTGCCAGCAGTTTCGTCGGGTCTCGAAGCTACGAGCAGTACTTC. Its translation is CASSFVGSRSYEQYF.

CDR3 sequence (DNA): TGTGCCAGCAGTGCGCAGGGTCCGCGGCAGCCCCAGCATTTT. It codes for CASSAQGPRQPQHF. The chain links TRBV2 to TRBJ1-5; the D gene is possibly TRBD1 (5 bases). CDR1 is SNHLY and CDR2 is FYNNEI in the germline V gene. Trimming took off 4 bases at V and 7 bases at J, with 14 bases between the two ends. CDR3 length: 14 residues.

DNA for the CDR3: TGTGCCTGGACCGACAGGGGCTATAATTCACCCCTCCACTTT. It is translated as CAWTDRGYNSPLHF. The V call is TRBV30, the J call TRBJ1-6, with 8 bases matching TRBD1. The CDR3 is 14 residues long. Trimming removed 4 bases from V and 3 bases from J; junction bases left unmatched: 2. Germline V gene lookup returns CDR1 GTSNPN and CDR2 SVGIG (reference sequence).

J is TRBJ1-1 and V is TRBV7-9, with D perhaps TRBD1 (5 bases). Germline CDR1 and CDR2: SEHNR and FQNEAQ (reference sequence). Deletions cut 4 bases from V and 1 base from J, with 10 bases between. This CDR3 has 14 residues. The CDR3 bases are TGTGCCAGCAGCTCTGACGGGGGGAACACTGAAGCTTTCTTT. Translating gives CASSSDGGNTEAFF.

This clone has just a few counts. V and J are TRBV7-6 and TRBJ2-7; D is uncertain. The V end was cut by 1 base, the J end by 1 base, with 8 bases between. CDR3 length equals 14 residues. Germline V gene sequence: CDR1 SGHVS, CDR2 FNYEAQ. CDR3 residues: CASSLGGRSYEQYF. CDR3 coding DNA: TGTGCCAGCAGCTTAGGAGGCAGGTCCTACGAGCAGTACTTC.

The chain is built from TRBV6-5 and TRBJ2-7; TRBD1 matches 10 bases. Germline assignment: CDR1 MNHEY and CDR2 SVGAGI. The CDR3 covers 15 residues. With V trimmed by 6 bases and J by 1 base, 6 bases remained unmatched. The CDR3 nucleotides are TGTGCCAGCAGCCGTCCGGGACAGGGGTCCTACGAGCAGTACTTC. Its translation: CASSRPGQGSYEQYF.

The gene calls are TRBV27 and TRBJ2-2, with TRBD2 matching over 14 bases. This CDR3 is built from 15 residues. With 6 bases clipped from V and 6 bases from J, the junction kept 3 bases outside the gene matches. Germline CDR1 MNHEY, CDR2 SMNVEV (reference sequence). For the CDR3, the DNA is TGTGCCAGCAGACCGGGACTAGCGGGAGCCGGGGAGCTGTTTTTT. Its protein product is CASRPGLAGAGELFF.

This clone has just a few counts. V usage is TRBV7-6 and J usage is TRBJ2-1; 10 positions agree with TRBD1. The CDR3 totals 16 residues. V shed 2 bases, J shed 1 base, and the junction held 2 bases outside the gene matches. Germline CDR1 and CDR2: SGHVS and FNYEAQ. CDR3 nucleotide sequence: TGTGCCAGCAGCTTAAGGACAGGGGGGTCCTACAATGAGCAGTTCTTC. Protein: CASSLRTGGSYNEQFF.

This chain connects TRBV7-8 to TRBJ2-7; 8 bases fit TRBD1. J was trimmed by 1 base and V by 5 bases; bases with no gene match: 10. The CDR3 has 16 amino acids. Per germline, CDR1 SGHVS and CDR2 FQNEAQ. CDR3 amino acids: CASSPLQGVSSYEQYF. DNA for the CDR3: TGTGCCAGCAGCCCCCTACAGGGGGTAAGTTCCTACGAGCAGTACTTC.

The chain is built from TRBV28 and TRBJ1-2; a weak D match, TRBD1 (5 bases). CDR3 length: 15 amino acids. With 2 bases removed from V and 2 bases from J, the gap between germline ends came to 12 bases. CDR1 is MDHEN, CDR2 SYDVKM, per germline. The CDR3 region is CASSLEGTKNYGYTF. CDR3 in DNA: TGTGCCAGCAGTTTAGAGGGGACGAAAAACTATGGCTACACCTTC.

V usage is TRBV6-6 and J usage is TRBJ2-5; 8 nucleotides agree with TRBD1. Looked up from germline, CDR1 is MNHNY and CDR2 is SVGAGI (reference sequence). Trimming removed 5 bases from V and 0 bases from J; junction bases left unmatched: 5. The CDR3 covers 15 residues. The CDR3 coding sequence is TGTGCCAGCAGTGAGACAGGGGATTACCAAGAGACCCAGTACTTC. Amino acids: CASSETGDYQETQYF.

The rearrangement uses TRBV30 and TRBJ2-7; 10 bases align to TRBD2. The length of the CDR3 is 14 residues. Germline CDR1 is GTSNPN and CDR2 is SVGIG (reference sequence). J lost 0 bases, V lost 5 bases, and 4 bases had no gene match. The CDR3 loop is CAWSAGGPSYEQYF. As DNA, the CDR3 is TGTGCCTGGTCAGCGGGAGGGCCCTCCTACGAGCAGTACTTC. Full variable domain (missing parts from reference TRBV30 and TRBJ2-7): SQTIHQWPATLVQPVGSPLSLECTVEGTSNPNLYWYRQAAGRGLQLLFYSVGIGQISSEVPQNLSASRPQDRQFILSSKKLLLSDSGFYLCAWSAGGPSYEQYFGPGTRLTVT.

The chain joins TRBV29-1 to TRBJ1-1; 7 positions match TRBD1. From germline, CDR1 is SQVTM and CDR2 ANQGSEA. The CDR3 runs to 13 residues. Trimming at V came to 2 bases and at J to 7 bases, leaving 7 bases not matched to a gene. The chain's CDR3 is CSVERQGSNEAFF. In DNA, the CDR3 is TGCAGCGTTGAAAGACAGGGTAGTAATGAAGCTTTCTTT. Using reference TRBV29-1 and TRBJ1-1 for the parts outside the CDR3, the full variable domain is SAVISQKPSRDICQRGTSLTIQCQVDSQVTMMFWYRQQPGQSLTLIATANQGSEATYESGFVIDKFPISRPNLTFSTLTVSNMSPEDSSIYLCSVERQGSNEAFFGQGTRLTVV.

In this sample, this clone turned up once. This chain links TRBV13 with TRBJ2-2, with TRBD1 matching over 10 bases. Germline V gene sequence: CDR1 PRHDT, CDR2 FYEKMQ (reference sequence). The CDR3 has 15 residues. V trimming: 5 bases; J trimming: 5 bases; junction bases outside the gene matches: 5. Here the CDR3 reads CASSARTGGTGELFF. The CDR3 DNA reads TGTGCCAGCAGCGCTAGGACAGGGGGAACCGGGGAGCTGTTTTTT.

This clone was seen a handful of times. Distinct nucleotide sequences in the sample also encode this CDR3. This sequence joins TRBV18 and TRBJ2-5; no reliable D call. CDR1 and CDR2 (germline): KGHSH, LQKENI. This CDR3 has 11 residues. V was trimmed by 3 bases and J by 2 bases, leaving 1 base between them. The CDR3 DNA is TGTGCCAGCTCACCGCAAGAGACCCAGTACTTC. Amino acid sequence: CASSPQETQYF.

V is TRBV2 and J is TRBJ2-3; D might be TRBD2 (6 bases). Trimming stripped 4 bases from V and 2 bases from J, with 19 bases between. Per the germline V gene, CDR1 is SNHLY and CDR2 is FYNNEI. CDR3 length: 17 amino acids. CDR3 sequence: CASSVSLPGLDTDTQYF. DNA for the CDR3: TGTGCCAGCAGTGTGTCCCTACCGGGACTTGACACAGATACGCAGTATTTT.

J is TRBJ1-2 and V is TRBV19; 9 nucleotides align to TRBD1. Unmatched junction bases numbered 8, after V lost 5 bases and J lost 4 bases. Germline loops: CDR1 LNHDA, CDR2 SQIVND (reference sequence). This CDR3 is built from 15 residues. In nucleotides, the CDR3 is TGTGCCAGTAGTCTCTCCCGGGACAGGGCCTATGGCTACACCTTC. The encoded protein is CASSLSRDRAYGYTF.

This chain links TRBV9 with TRBJ1-2, with D tentatively TRBD1 (5 bases). The CDR3 totals 13 residues. Germline V gives CDR1 SGDLS, CDR2 YYNGEE. Trimming left V 3 bases short and J 4 bases short, with 10 bases between. The CDR3 DNA sequence: TGTGCCAGCAGCGCAACAGGACGCTATGGCTACACCTTC. This codes for CASSATGRYGYTF.

The table lists this clone with a few counts. This chain links TRBV19 with TRBJ2-5, with 7 nucleotides matching TRBD2. CDR1 is LNHDA, CDR2 SQIVND, per germline (reference sequence). The junction had 0 bases not matched to a gene; V was cut back by 9 bases and J by 5 bases. CDR3 size: 10 residues. CDR3 in DNA: TGTGCCAGCGGGGGGGAGACCCAGTACTTC. Translated, it gives CASGGETQYF.

V gene TRBV11-3 combines with J gene TRBJ2-7; D gene ambiguous. Looked up from germline, CDR1 is SGHNT and CDR2 is YENEEA. The CDR3 totals 12 residues. The V gene lost 1 base and the J gene lost 6 bases, with 7 bases spanning the gap. CDR3: CASSLGGREQYF. The CDR3 bases are TGTGCCAGCAGCTTAGGTGGGCGCGAGCAGTACTTC. The whole variable domain, filled in from reference TRBV11-3 and TRBJ2-7, reads EAGVVQSPRYKIIEKKQPVAFWCNPISGHNTLYWYLQNLGQGPELLIRYENEEAVDDSQLPKDRFSAERLKGVDSTLKIQPAELGDSAVYLCASSLGGREQYFGPGTRLTVT.

V usage is TRBV11-2 and J usage is TRBJ2-7; 8 positions match TRBD2. The ends lost 0 bases at V and 1 base at J; junction bases unmatched: 5. The germline CDR1 and CDR2 sequences are SGHAT and FQNNGV. This CDR3 spans 16 amino acids. The CDR3 loop is CASSLDSGASSYEQYF. The CDR3 DNA sequence: TGTGCCAGCAGCTTAGATAGCGGGGCGTCTTCCTACGAGCAGTACTTC.